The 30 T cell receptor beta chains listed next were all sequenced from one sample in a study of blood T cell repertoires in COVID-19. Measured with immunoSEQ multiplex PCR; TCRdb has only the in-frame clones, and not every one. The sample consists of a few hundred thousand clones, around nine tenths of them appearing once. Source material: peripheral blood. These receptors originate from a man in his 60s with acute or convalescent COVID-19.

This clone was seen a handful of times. The CDR3 region has the DNA TGTGCCAGCTCACCATTTCGGGATACGCAGTATTTT. It is translated as CASSPFRDTQYF. The chain combines TRBV18 with TRBJ2-3, with no clear D. The CDR3 runs 12 residues. Per germline, CDR1 KGHSH and CDR2 LQKENI. Deletions cut 2 bases from V and 6 bases from J, with 6 bases between.

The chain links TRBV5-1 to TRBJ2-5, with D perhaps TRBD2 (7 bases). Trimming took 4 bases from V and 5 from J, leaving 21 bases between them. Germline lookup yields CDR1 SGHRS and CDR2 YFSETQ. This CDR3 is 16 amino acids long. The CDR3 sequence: CASSLNPTGGGETQYF. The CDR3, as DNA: TGCGCCAGCAGCCTCAACCCGACGGGGGGCGGGGAGACCCAGTACTTC.

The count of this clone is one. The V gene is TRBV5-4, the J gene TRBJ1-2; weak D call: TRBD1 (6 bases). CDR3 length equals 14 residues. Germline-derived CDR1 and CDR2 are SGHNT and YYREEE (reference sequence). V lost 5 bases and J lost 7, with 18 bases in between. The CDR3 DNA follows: TGTGCCAGCAGAATACAGGGAGGGGATCGTGGCTACACCTTC. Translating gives CASRIQGGDRGYTF. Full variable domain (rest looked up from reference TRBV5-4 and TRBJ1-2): ETGVTQSPTHLIKTRGQQVTLRCSSQSGHNTVSWYQQALGQGPQFIFQYYREEENGRGNFPPRFSGLQFPNYSSELNVNALELDDSALYLCASRIQGGDRGYTFGSGTRLTVV.

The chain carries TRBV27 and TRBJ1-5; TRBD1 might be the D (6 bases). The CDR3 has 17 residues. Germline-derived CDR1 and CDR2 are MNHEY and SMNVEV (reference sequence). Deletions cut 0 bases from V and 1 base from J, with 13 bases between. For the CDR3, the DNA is TGTGCCAGCAGTTTATCGTGGAGGGGGGGAAGCAATCAGCCCCAGCATTTT. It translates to CASSLSWRGGSNQPQHF.

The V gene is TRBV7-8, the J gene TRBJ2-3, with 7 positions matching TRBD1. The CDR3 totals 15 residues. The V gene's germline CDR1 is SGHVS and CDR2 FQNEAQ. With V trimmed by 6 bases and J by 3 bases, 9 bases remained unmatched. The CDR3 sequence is CASRRLDRTTDTQYF. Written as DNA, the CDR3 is TGTGCCAGCAGACGATTGGACAGGACAACAGATACGCAGTATTTT.

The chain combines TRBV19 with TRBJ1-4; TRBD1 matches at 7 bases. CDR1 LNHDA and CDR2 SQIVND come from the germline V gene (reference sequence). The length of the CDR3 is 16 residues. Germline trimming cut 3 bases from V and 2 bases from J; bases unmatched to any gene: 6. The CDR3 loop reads CASSMQGGITNEKLFF. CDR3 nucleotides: TGTGCCAGTAGTATGCAGGGGGGCATCACTAATGAAAAACTGTTTTTT.

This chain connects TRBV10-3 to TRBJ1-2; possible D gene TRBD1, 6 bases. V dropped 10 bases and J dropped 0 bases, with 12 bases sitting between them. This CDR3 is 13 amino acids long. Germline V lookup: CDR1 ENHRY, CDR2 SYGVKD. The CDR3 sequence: CANSGATNYGYTF. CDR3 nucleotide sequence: TGTGCCAACTCAGGGGCAACTAACTATGGCTACACCTTC.

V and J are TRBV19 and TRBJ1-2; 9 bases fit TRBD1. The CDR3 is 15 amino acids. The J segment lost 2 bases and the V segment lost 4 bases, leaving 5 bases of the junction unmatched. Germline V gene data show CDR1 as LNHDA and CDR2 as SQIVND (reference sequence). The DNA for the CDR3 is TGTGCCAGTAGTAGACGGACAGGGGACAACTATGGCTACACCTTC. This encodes CASSRRTGDNYGYTF.

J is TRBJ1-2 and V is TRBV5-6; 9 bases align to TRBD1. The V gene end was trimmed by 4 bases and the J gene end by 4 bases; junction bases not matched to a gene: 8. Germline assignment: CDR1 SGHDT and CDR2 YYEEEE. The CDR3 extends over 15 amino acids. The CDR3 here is CASSPQGQGFYGYTF. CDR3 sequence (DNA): TGTGCCAGCAGCCCCCAGGGACAGGGCTTCTATGGCTACACCTTC. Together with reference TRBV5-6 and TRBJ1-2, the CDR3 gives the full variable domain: DAGVTQSPTHLIKTRGQQVTLRCSPKSGHDTVSWYQQALGQGPQFIFQYYEEEERQRGNFPDRFSGHQFPNYSSELNVNALLLGDSALYLCASSPQGQGFYGYTFGSGTRLTVV.

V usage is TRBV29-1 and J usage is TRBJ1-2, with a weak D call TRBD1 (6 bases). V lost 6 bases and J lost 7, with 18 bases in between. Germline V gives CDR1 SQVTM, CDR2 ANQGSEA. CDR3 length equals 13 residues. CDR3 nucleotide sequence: TGCAGCGTCGGACAGAACGGAGGACTTGGCTACACCTTC. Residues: CSVGQNGGLGYTF.

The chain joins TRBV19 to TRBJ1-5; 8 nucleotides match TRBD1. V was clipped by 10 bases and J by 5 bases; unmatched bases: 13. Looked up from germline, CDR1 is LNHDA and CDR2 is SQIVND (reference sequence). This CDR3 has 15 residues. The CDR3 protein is CATTIGGTGYQPQHF. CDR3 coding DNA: TGTGCCACCACGATTGGCGGGACAGGCTATCAGCCCCAGCATTTT.

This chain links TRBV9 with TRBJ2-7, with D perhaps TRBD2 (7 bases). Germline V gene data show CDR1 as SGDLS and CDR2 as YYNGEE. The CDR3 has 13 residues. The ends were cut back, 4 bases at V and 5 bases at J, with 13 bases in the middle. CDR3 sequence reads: CASSPRGGDEQYF. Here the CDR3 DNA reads TGTGCCAGCAGCCCTAGAGGGGGGGACGAGCAGTACTTC.

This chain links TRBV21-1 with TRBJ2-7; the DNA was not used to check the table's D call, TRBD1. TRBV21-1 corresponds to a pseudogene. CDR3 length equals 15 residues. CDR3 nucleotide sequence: TGTGCCAGCAGCAAGGGACAGGGATACTCCTACGAGCAGTACTTC. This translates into CASSKGQGYSYEQYF.

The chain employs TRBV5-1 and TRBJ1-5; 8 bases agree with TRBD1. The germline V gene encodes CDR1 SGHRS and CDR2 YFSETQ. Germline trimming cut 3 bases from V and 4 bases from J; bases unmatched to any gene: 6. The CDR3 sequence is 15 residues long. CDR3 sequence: CASSYGQGGNQPQHF. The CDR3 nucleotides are TGCGCCAGCAGCTACGGACAGGGAGGGAATCAGCCCCAGCATTTT. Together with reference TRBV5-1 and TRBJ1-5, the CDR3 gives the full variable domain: KAGVTQTPRYLIKTRGQQVTLSCSPISGHRSVSWYQQTPGQGLQFLFEYFSETQRNKGNFPGRFSGRQFSNSRSEMNVSTLELGDSALYLCASSYGQGGNQPQHFGDGTRLSIL.

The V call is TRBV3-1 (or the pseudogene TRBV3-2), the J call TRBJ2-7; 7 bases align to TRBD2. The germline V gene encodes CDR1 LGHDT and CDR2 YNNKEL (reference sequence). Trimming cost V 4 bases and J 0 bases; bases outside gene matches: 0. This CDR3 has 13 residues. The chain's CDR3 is CASSRGSSYEQYF. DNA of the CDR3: TGTGCCAGCAGCCGCGGGAGCTCCTACGAGCAGTACTTC.

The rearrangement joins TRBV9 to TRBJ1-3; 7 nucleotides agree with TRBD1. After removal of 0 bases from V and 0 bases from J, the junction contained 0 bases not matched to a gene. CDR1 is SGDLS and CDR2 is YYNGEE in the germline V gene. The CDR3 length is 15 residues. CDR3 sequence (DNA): TGTGCCAGCAGCGTAGGGACAGGCTCTGGAAACACCATATATTTT. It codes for CASSVGTGSGNTIYF.

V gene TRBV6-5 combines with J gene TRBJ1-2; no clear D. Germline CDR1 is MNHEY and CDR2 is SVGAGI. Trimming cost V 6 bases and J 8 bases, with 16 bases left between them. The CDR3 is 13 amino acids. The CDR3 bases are TGTGCCAGCAGCTTCGGGGAATCCGGAGGCTACACCTTC. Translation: CASSFGESGGYTF.

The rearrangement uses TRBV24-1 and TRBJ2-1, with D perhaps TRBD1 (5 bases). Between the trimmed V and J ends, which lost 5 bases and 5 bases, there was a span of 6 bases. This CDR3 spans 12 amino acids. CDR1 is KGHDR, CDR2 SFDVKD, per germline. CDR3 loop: CATSGRDNEQFF. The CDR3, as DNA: TGTGCCACCAGTGGCAGGGACAATGAGCAGTTCTTC.

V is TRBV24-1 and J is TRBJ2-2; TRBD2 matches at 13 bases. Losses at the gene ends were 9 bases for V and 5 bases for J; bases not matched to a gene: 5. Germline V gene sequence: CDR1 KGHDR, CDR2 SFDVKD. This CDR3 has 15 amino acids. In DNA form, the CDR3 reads TGTGCCACCTTTACTAGCGGGGGGGAAACCGGGGAGCTGTTTTTT. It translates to CATFTSGGETGELFF.

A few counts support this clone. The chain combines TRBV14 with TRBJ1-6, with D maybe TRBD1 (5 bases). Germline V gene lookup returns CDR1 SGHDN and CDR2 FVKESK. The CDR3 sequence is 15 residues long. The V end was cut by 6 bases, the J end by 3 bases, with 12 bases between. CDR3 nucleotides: TGTGCCAGCAGTCCCGGGCAGGGCTATAATTCACCCCTCCACTTT. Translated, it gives CASSPGQGYNSPLHF.

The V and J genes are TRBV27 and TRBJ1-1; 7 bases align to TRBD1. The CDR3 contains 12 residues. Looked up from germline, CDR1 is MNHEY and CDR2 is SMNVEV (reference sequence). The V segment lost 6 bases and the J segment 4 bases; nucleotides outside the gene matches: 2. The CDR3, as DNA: TGTGCCAGCAGGAGACAGGGCACTGAAGCTTTCTTT. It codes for CASRRQGTEAFF.

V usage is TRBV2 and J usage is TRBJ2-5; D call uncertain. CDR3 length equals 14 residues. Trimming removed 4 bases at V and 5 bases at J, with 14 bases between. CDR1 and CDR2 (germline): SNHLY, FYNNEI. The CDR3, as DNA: TGTGCCAGCAGTGGCCGGGTCCAAAGCGAGACCCAGTACTTC. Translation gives CASSGRVQSETQYF.

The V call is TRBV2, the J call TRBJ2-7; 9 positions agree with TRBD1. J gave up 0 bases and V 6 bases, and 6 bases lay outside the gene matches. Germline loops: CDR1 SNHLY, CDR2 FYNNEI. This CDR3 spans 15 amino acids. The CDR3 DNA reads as TGTGCCAGCAGGATGCCGGGACAGGGCTCCTACGAGCAGTACTTC. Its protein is CASRMPGQGSYEQYF.

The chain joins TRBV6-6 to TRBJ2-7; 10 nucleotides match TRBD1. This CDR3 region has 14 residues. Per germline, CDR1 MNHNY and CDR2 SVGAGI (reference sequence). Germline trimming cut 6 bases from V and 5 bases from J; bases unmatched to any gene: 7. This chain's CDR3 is CASRRGDRGDEQYF. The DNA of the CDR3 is TGTGCCAGCAGACGAGGGGACAGGGGCGACGAGCAGTACTTC.

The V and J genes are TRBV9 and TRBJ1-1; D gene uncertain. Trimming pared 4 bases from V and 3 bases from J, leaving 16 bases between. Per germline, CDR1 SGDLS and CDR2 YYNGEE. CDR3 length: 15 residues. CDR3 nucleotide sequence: TGTGCCAGCAGCCCCCTCTTACAGCTGGACACTGAAGCTTTCTTT. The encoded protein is CASSPLLQLDTEAFF.

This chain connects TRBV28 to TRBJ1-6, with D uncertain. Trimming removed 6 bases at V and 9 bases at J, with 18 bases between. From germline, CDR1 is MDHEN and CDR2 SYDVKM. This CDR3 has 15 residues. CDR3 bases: TGTGCCAGCAGGAGAGGGTGGCCCGAGGGTTCACCCCTCCACTTT. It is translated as CASRRGWPEGSPLHF. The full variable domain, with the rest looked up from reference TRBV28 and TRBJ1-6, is DVKVTQSSRYLVKRTGEKVFLECVQDMDHENMFWYRQDPGLGLRLIYFSYDVKMKEKGDIPEGYSVSREKKERFSLILESASTNQTSMYLCASRRGWPEGSPLHFGNGTRLTVT.

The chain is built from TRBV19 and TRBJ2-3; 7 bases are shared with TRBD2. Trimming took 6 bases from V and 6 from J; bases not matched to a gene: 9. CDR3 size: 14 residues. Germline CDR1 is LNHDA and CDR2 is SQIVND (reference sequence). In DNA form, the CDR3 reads TGTGCCAGTAGAGCGGGACCTACCCAGGATACGCAGTATTTT. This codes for CASRAGPTQDTQYF.

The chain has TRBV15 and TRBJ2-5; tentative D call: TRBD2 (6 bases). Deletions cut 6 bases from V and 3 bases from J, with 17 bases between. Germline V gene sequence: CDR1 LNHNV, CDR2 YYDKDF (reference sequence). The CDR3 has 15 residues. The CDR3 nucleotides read TGTGCCACCAGGGGGTACGGGACTCCAAAAGAGACCCAGTACTTC. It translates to CATRGYGTPKETQYF.

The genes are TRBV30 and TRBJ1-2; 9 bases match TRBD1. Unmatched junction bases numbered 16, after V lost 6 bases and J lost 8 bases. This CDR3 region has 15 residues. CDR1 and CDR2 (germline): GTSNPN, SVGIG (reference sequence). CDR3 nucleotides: TGTGCCTGTCCTGTCCGGTTCCGGGACAGGGAGGGCTACACCTTC. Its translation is CACPVRFRDREGYTF.

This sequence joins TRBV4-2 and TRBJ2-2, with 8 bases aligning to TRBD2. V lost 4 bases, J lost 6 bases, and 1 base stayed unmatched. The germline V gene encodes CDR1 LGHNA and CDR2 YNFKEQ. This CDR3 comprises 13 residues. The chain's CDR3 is CASSPGGAGELFF. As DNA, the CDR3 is TGTGCCAGCAGCCCGGGGGGGGCCGGGGAGCTGTTTTTT.